This record covers a single TCR beta chain. The entry originates in a study of blood T cell repertoires in COVID-19. In the authors' workflow: Reference gene primer amplification yielded estimated nucleated cell counts. Profiled with immunoSEQ multiplex PCR; TCRdb holds only in-frame clones, not every one. That table furnishes V, J and clone size, whereas the DNA furnished D and trimming. This table has approximately 260,000 clones, around nine tenths appearing once. This study enrolled people aged about 18 to 90 from approximately 25 US geographic areas. The study assigned cohorts using participant-reported clinical history. For recovered donors of Cohort 3, there were two negative PCRs, clearance, or symptom resolution. In germline, CDR1 is GTSNPN, CDR2 SVGIG (reference sequence). Trimming shortened V by 8 bases and J by 0 bases, and 7 bases separated the two germline ends. The length of the CDR3 is 11 residues.

The V gene is TRBV30, the J gene TRBJ1-1; the D is unclear. What was sequenced was PBMCs or T cells enriched from blood (not recorded which). The TCR sequence derives from a woman aged 60-75 years who had recovered from COVID-19. CDR3: CAAGMNTEAFF. CDR3 DNA: TGTGCCGCGGGTATGAACACTGAAGCTTTCTTT.